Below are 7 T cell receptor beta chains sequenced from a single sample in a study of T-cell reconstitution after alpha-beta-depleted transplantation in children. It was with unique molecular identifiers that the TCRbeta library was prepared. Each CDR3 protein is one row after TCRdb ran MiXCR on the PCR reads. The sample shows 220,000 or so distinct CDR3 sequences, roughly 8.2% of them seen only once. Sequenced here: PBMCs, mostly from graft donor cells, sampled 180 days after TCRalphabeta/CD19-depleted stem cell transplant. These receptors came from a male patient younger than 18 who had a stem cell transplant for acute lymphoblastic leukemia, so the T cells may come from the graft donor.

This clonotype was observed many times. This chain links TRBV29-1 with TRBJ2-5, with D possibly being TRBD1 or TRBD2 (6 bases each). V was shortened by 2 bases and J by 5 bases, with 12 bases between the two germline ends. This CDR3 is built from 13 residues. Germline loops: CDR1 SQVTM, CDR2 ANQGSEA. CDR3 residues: CSVERGEGETQYF. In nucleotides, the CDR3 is TGCAGCGTTGAAAGGGGGGAAGGGGAGACCCAGTACTTC.

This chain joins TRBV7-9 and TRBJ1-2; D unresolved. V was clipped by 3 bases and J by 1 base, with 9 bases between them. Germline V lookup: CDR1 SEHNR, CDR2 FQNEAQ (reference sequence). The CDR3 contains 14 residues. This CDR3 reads CASSFFRDNYGYTF. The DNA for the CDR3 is TGTGCCAGCAGCTTCTTTCGGGATAACTATGGCTACACCTTC.

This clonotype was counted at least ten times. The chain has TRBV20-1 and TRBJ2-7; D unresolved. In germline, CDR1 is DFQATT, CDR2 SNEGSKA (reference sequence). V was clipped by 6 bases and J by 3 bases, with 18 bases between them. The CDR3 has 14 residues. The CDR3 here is CSAEQTLTLYEQYF. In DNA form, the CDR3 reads TGCAGTGCGGAACAGACTCTAACCCTCTACGAGCAGTACTTC.

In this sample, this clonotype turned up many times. The DNA for the CDR3 is TGCAGTGCTAGAGATCATACGGGGGCCTCCTACAATGAGCAGTTCTTC. Protein sequence: CSARDHTGASYNEQFF. This chain joins TRBV20-1 and TRBJ2-1; D assignment may be TRBD1 or TRBD2 (6 bases each). Germline-derived CDR1 and CDR2 are DFQATT and SNEGSKA (reference sequence). The CDR3 has 16 amino acids. V lost 0 bases to trimming and J lost 0 bases, with 12 bases between them.

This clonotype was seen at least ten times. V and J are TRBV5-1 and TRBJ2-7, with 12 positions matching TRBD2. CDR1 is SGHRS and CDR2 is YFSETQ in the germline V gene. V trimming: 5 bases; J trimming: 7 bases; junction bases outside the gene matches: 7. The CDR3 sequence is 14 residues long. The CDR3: CASSRTSGIGEQYF. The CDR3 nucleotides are TGCGCCAGCAGTCGGACTAGCGGGATAGGGGAGCAGTACTTC.

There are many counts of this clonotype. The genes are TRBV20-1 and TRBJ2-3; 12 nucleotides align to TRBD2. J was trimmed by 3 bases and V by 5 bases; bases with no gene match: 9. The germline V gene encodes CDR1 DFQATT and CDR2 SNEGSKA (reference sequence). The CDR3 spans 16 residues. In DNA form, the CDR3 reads TGCAGTGCTCCCGGACTAGCGGGGTCGGGAACAGATACGCAGTATTTT. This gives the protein CSAPGLAGSGTDTQYF.

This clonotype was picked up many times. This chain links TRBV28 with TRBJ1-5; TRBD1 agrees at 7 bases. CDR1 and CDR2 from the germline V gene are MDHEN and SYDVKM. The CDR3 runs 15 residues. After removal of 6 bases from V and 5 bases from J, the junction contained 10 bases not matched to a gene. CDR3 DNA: TGTGCCAGCAGGGCCCGACAGGGAGGAGATCAGCCCCAGCATTTT. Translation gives CASRARQGGDQPQHF.